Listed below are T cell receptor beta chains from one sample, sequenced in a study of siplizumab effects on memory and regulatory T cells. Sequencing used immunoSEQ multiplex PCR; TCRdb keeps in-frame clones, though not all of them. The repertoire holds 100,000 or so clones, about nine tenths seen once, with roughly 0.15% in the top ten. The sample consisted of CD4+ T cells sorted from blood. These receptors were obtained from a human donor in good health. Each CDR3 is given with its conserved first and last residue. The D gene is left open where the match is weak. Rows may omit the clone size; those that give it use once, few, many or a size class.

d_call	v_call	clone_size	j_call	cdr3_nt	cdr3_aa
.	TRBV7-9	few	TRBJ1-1	TGTGCCAGCAGCCCTCAATTTGGACTTGTCAACACTGAAGCTTTCTTT	CASSPQFGLVNTEAFF
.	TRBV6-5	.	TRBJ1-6	TGTGCCAGCAGTTCCTATAATTCACCCCTCCACTTT	CASSSYNSPLHF
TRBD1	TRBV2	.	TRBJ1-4	TGTGCCAGCAGTGCGACAGGGTTTTCTGAAAAACTGTTTTTT	CASSATGFSEKLFF
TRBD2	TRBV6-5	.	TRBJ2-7	TGTGCCACCTCTGGGGCGGGGGGGCCGTACGAGCAGTACTTC	CATSGAGGPYEQYF
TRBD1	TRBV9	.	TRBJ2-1	TGTGCCAGCAGCCCTCAGGGGGCGCTTAATGAGCAGTTCTTC	CASSPQGALNEQFF
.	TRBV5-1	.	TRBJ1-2	TGCGCCAGCAGCTTGGCGCCGGGACCTAATAACTATGGCTACACCTTC	CASSLAPGPNNYGYTF
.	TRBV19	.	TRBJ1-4	TGTGCCAGTAGTACGCCCCCGGCCACAACTAATGAAAAACTGTTTTTT	CASSTPPATTNEKLFF
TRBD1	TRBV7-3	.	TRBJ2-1	TGTGCCAGCAGGGGACAGGGTGACAATGAGCAGTTCTTC	CASRGQGDNEQFF
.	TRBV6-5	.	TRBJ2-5	TGTGCCAGCAGTTTATCGCTGGCCCAAGAGACCCAGTACTTC	CASSLSLAQETQYF
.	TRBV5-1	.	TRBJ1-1	TGCGCCAGCAGCTTGTCCTGGGCAGGGATGAACACTGAAGCTTTCTTT	CASSLSWAGMNTEAFF
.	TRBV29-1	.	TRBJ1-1	TGCAGCGTTGAGCATAGGGGTAGAGCTTTCTTT	CSVEHRGRAFF
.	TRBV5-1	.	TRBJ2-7	TGCGCCAGCACTGACTCAACACTACCTTTGGAGGAGCAGTACTTC	CASTDSTLPLEEQYF
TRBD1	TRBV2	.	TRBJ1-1	TGTGCCACCCGTATAAAGGGACAGGGAACGACTGAAGCTTTCTTT	CATRIKGQGTTEAFF
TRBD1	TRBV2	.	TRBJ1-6	TGTGCCAGCAGTGAACTTGCCTCAGGGGGCACCTATAATTCACCCCTCCACTTT	CASSELASGGTYNSPLHF
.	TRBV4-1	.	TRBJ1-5	TGCGCCAGCAGCCAACAATATGCAGGCCAGCCCCAGCATTTT	CASSQQYAGQPQHF
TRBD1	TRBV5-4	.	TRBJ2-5	TGTGCCAGCAGCCCGGGACAGGGGGCGTGGGAGACCCAGTACTTC	CASSPGQGAWETQYF
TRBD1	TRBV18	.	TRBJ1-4	TGTGCCAGCTCACCCCCGGGACAGGGGGAGGAAAAACTGTTTTTT	CASSPPGQGEEKLFF
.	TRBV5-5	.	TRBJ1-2	TGTGCCAGCATCAAATACCCAGGGGAGGTGTACGGCTACACCTTC	CASIKYPGEVYGYTF
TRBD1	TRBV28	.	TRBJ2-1	TGTGCCAGCAGACGCCGGGACAGCTCCTACAATGAGCAGTTCTTC	CASRRRDSSYNEQFF
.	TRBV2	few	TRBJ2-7	TGTGCCAGCAAGCTAGCAGGGTGGGAGCAGTACTTC	CASKLAGWEQYF
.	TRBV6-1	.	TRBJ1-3	TGTGCCAGCAGCCAAGGAAACACCATATATTTT	CASSQGNTIYF
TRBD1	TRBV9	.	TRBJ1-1	TGTGCCAGCAGCGTATCCCGGGACAGGGTACACACTGAAGCTTTCTTT	CASSVSRDRVHTEAFF
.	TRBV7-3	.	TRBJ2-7	TGTGCCAGCAGCCTACAGGGTGGTCAAGTCGGCGAGCAGTACTTC	CASSLQGGQVGEQYF
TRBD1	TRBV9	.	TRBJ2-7	TGTGCCAGCAGCTACGGACAGGAGCCTTTCTACGAGCAGTACTTC	CASSYGQEPFYEQYF
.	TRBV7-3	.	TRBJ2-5	TGTGCCAGCAGCCAACAGGGCGAACAAGAGACCCAGTACTTC	CASSQQGEQETQYF
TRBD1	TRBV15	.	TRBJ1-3	TGTGCCACCAGCAGGGACGGGACAGTTTCTGGAAACACCATATATTTT	CATSRDGTVSGNTIYF
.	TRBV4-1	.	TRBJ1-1	TGCGCCAGCAGCCAAGGGTGGGTGAACACTGAAGCTTTCTTT	CASSQGWVNTEAFF
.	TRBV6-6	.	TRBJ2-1	TGTGCCAGCAGTTACCCTTTCAGTGGGAATGAGCAGTTCTTC	CASSYPFSGNEQFF
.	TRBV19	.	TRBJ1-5	TGTGCCAGTAGTACGGGGGAATCATATAGCAATCAGCCCCAGCATTTT	CASSTGESYSNQPQHF
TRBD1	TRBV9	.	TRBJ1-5	TGTGCCAGCAGCGCCCGACAGGGCGGTCAGCCCCAGCATTTT	CASSARQGGQPQHF
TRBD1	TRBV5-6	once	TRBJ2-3	TGTGCCAGCAGCCCCTTGACAGGGGCACAAGATACGCAGTATTTT	CASSPLTGAQDTQYF
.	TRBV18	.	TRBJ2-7	TGTGCCAGCTCCCCGGAGGGCGGATCCTACGAGCAGTACTTC	CASSPEGGSYEQYF
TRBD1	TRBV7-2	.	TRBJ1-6	TGTGCCAGCAGCCCCTCCGGACAGGGGAATTCACCCCTCCACTTT	CASSPSGQGNSPLHF